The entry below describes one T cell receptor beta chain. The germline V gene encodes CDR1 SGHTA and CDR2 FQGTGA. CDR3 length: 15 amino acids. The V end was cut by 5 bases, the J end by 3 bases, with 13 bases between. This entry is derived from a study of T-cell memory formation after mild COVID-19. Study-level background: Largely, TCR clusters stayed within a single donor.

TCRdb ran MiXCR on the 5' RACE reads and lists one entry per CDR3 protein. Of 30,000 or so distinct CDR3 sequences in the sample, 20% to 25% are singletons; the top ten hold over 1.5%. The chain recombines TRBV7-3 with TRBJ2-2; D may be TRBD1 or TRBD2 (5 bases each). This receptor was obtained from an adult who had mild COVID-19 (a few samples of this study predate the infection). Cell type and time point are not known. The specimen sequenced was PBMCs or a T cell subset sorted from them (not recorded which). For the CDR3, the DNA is TGTGCCAGCAGCCTCGGTTTGGGGGACACCGGGGAGCTGTTTTTT. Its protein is CASSLGLGDTGELFF.